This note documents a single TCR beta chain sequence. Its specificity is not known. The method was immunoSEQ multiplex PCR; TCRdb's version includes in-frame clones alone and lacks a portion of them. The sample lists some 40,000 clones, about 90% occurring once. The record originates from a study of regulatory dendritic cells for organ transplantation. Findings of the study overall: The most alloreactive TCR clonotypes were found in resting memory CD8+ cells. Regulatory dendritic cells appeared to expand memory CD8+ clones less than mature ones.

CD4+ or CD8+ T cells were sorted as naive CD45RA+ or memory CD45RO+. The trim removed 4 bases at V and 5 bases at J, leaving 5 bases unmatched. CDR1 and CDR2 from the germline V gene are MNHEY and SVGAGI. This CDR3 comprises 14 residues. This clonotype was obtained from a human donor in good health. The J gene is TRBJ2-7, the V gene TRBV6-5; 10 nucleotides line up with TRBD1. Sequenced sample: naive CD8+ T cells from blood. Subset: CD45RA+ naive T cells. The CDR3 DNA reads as TGTGCCAGCAGTTTTATTGGACAGGGGGACGAGCAGTACTTC. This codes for CASSFIGQGDEQYF.